This passage covers 7 T cell receptor beta chains from one sample sequenced in a study of blood T cell repertoires in COVID-19. Libraries were prepared by immunoSEQ multiplex PCR; TCRdb keeps only in-frame clonotypes and omits some of them. The data contain over 200,000 clones, about 90% of them seen just once; the ten biggest clones take up over 1%. The sample comprised PBMCs or T cells enriched from blood (not recorded which). These receptors came from a young man who had recovered from COVID-19.

The V and J genes are TRBV5-1 and TRBJ1-1; D gene unclear. This CDR3 is 13 amino acids long. CDR1 is SGHRS and CDR2 is YFSETQ in the germline V gene. The V and J ends lost 1 base and 1 base respectively, with 5 bases between them. This CDR3 reads CASSLSQNTEAFF. The CDR3 nucleotides read TGCGCCAGCAGCTTGTCCCAGAACACTGAAGCTTTCTTT.

As concerns this clone: Different DNA sequences within this sample yield the same CDR3. V is TRBV6-5 and J is TRBJ2-7; weak D call: TRBD2 (6 bases). With 0 bases removed from V and 2 bases from J, the gap between germline ends came to 11 bases. CDR3 length: 15 residues. The germline V gene has CDR1 MNHEY and CDR2 SVGAGI. CDR3 in amino acids: CASSYSLGGAYEQYF. The CDR3, as DNA: TGTGCCAGCAGTTACTCGTTGGGGGGAGCCTACGAGCAGTACTTC.

In this sample, this clone turned up once. The CDR3 DNA is TGTGCCAGCAGCTTATTACCGACAAGTACCAGGGGCTACACCTTC. Amino acids: CASSLLPTSTRGYTF. V gene TRBV7-2 combines with J gene TRBJ1-2; no clear D. The V end lost 2 bases, the J end lost 8 bases, and 18 bases lay between the germline ends. The germline CDR1 and CDR2 sequences are SGHTA and FQGNSA. The CDR3 covers 15 residues.

This clone was found once. This chain connects TRBV7-9 to TRBJ2-2; TRBD2 matches 9 bases. Losses at the gene ends were 2 bases for V and 4 bases for J; bases not matched to a gene: 14. The CDR3 runs to 19 residues. Looked up from germline, CDR1 is SEHNR and CDR2 is FQNEAQ (reference sequence). The CDR3 bases are TGTGCCAGCAGCTTAAGACTAGCGGAACGCGCGAGGGGCACCGGGGAGCTGTTTTTT. This gives the protein CASSLRLAERARGTGELFF.

The gene calls are TRBV5-1 and TRBJ1-1; D is ambiguous. The CDR3 runs 16 residues. Trimming removed 0 bases at V and 0 bases at J, with 12 bases between. Germline V gene lookup returns CDR1 SGHRS and CDR2 YFSETQ. The CDR3 coding sequence is TGCGCCAGCAGCTTGGGTGGCAGGCAATTGAACACTGAAGCTTTCTTT. Translated: CASSLGGRQLNTEAFF.

The CDR3 spells CAWSLRGSYNSPLHF. DNA for the CDR3: TGTGCCTGGAGTCTTCGGGGTTCCTATAATTCACCCCTCCACTTT. The chain recombines TRBV30 with TRBJ1-6; D is ambiguous. CDR3 length: 15 amino acids. V lost 2 bases and J lost 1, with 9 bases in between. CDR1 is GTSNPN, CDR2 SVGIG, per germline (reference sequence).

V usage is TRBV10-3 and J usage is TRBJ1-2, with D tentatively TRBD1 (5 bases). The germline V gene has CDR1 ENHRY and CDR2 SYGVKD. V lost 3 bases and J 3 bases, leaving 11 bases between the germline ends. The CDR3 totals 14 residues. The chain's CDR3 is CAISDLTADYGYTF. The CDR3 nucleotides are TGTGCCATCAGTGACCTGACAGCAGACTATGGCTACACCTTC.